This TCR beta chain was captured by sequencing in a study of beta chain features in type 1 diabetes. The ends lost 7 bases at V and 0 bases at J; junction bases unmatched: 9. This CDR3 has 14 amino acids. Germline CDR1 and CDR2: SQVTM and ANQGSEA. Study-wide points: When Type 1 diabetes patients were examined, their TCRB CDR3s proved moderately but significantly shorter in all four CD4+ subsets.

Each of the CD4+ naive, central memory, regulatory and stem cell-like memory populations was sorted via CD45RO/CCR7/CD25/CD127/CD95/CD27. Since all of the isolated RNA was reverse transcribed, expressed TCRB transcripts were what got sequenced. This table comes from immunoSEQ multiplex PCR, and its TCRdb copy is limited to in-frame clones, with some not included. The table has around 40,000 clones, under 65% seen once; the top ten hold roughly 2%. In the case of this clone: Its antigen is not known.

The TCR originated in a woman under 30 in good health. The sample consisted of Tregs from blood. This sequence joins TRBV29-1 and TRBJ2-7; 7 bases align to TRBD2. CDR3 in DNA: TGCAGCGCCATGTTGACTAGCAGCTCCTACGAGCAGTACTTC. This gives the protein CSAMLTSSSYEQYF.